This section outlines one TCR beta chain sequence together with its context. Its matching antigen is unknown. This entry comes from a study of cytomegalovirus exposure and HLA in healthy donors. Across the study: The same platform was used for the 95 to 150 validation repertoires and the approximately 670 first-cohort repertoires, a later analysis reported. Overall study results and limits: The dataset shows that most TCR sequences were rare, while some public TCRs occurred in many donors.

Trimming cost V 5 bases and J 3 bases; bases outside gene matches: 5. The CDR3 covers 13 residues. The germline V gene encodes CDR1 SGHNT and CDR2 YYREEE (reference sequence). Produced via immunoSEQ multiplex PCR; TCRdb's table is partial and in-frame only. This sample has some 150,000 clones, with roughly 90% found just once. The sequenced sample was PBMCs. This TCR was sampled from a man aged 18 to 30 in good health and CMV-seronegative. This chain joins TRBV5-4 and TRBJ2-7, with 7 bases that match TRBD1. The CDR3 DNA follows: TGTGCCAGCAGACTTGACAGGGACTACGAGCAGTACTTC. Encoded protein: CASRLDRDYEQYF.